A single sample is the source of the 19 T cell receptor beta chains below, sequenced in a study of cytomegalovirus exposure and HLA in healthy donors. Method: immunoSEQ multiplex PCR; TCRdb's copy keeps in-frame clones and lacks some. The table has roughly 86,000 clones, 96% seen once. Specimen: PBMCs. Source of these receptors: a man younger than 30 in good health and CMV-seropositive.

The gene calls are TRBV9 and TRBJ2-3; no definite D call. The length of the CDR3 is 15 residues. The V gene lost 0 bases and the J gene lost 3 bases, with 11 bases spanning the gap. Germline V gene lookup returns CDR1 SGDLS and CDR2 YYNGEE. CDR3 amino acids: CASSVDPSTTDTQYF. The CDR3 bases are TGTGCCAGCAGCGTAGATCCCTCAACAACAGATACGCAGTATTTT.

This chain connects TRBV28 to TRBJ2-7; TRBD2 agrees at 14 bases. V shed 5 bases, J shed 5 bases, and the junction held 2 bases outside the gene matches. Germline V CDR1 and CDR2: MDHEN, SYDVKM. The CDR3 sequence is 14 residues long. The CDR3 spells CASSVTSGRDEQYF. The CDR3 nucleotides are TGTGCCAGCAGTGTGACTAGCGGGAGGGACGAGCAGTACTTC. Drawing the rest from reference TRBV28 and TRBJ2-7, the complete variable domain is DVKVTQSSRYLVKRTGEKVFLECVQDMDHENMFWYRQDPGLGLRLIYFSYDVKMKEKGDIPEGYSVSREKKERFSLILESASTNQTSMYLCASSVTSGRDEQYFGPGTRLTVT.

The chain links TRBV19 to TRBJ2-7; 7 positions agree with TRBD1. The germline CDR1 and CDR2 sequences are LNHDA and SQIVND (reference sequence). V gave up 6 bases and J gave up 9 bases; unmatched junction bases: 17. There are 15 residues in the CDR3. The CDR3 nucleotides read TGTGCCAGTAGAGAATCGGACAGGCCCTCCCTGCGGCAGTACTTC. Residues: CASRESDRPSLRQYF.

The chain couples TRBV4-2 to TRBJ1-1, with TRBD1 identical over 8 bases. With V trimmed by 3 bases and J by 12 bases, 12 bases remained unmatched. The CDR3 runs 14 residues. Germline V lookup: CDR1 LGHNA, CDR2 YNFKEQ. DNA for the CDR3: TGTGCCAGCAGCCACGCAGGACAGGGCGTCGAGACTTTCTTT. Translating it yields CASSHAGQGVETFF.

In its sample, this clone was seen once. As DNA, the CDR3 is TGCGCCAGCAGCCCCGGGACAGGGGGCCCCGGGGAGCTGTTTTTT. Protein sequence: CASSPGTGGPGELFF. V and J are TRBV5-1 and TRBJ2-2; 12 bases are a match to TRBD1. This CDR3 has 15 residues. Trimming took 4 bases from V and 6 from J; bases not matched to a gene: 4. Germline V lookup: CDR1 SGHRS, CDR2 YFSETQ. The variable domain in full, completed from reference TRBV5-1 and TRBJ2-2, reads KAGVTQTPRYLIKTRGQQVTLSCSPISGHRSVSWYQQTPGQGLQFLFEYFSETQRNKGNFPGRFSGRQFSNSRSEMNVSTLELGDSALYLCASSPGTGGPGELFFGEGSRLTVL.

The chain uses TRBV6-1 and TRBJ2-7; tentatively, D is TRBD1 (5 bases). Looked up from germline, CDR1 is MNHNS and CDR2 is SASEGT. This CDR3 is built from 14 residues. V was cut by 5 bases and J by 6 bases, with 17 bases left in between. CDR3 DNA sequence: TGTGCCAGCAGTAAATTTCAGGGTAGCATCGAGCAGTACTTC. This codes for CASSKFQGSIEQYF.

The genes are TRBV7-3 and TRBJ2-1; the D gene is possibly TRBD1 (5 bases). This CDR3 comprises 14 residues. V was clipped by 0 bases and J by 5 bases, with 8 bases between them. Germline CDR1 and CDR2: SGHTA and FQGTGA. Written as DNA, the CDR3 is TGTGCCAGCAGCTTAACGGGGCTGAACAATGAGCAGTTCTTC. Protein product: CASSLTGLNNEQFF.

CDR3 sequence: CASSLRTSGSWGEQFF. The CDR3, as DNA: TGCGCCAGCAGCCTCCGGACTAGCGGGAGTTGGGGTGAGCAGTTCTTC. The chain carries TRBV5-1 and TRBJ2-1, with 13 bases identical to TRBD2. The germline gives CDR1 SGHRS, CDR2 YFSETQ. Trimming took 4 bases from V and 9 from J; bases not matched to a gene: 10. The CDR3 length is 16 residues.

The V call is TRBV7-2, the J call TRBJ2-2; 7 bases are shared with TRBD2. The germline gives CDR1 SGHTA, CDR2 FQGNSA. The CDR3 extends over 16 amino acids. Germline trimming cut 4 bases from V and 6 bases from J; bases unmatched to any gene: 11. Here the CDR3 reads CASSSSSSGSPGELFF. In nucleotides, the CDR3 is TGTGCCAGCAGCTCCTCGAGTAGCGGGTCCCCCGGGGAGCTGTTTTTT.

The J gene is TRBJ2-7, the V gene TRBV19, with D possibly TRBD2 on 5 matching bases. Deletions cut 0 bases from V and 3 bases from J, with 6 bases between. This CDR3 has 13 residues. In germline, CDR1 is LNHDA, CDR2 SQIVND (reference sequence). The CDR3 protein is CASSIEEGYEQYF. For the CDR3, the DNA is TGTGCCAGTAGTATAGAAGAGGGCTACGAGCAGTACTTC.

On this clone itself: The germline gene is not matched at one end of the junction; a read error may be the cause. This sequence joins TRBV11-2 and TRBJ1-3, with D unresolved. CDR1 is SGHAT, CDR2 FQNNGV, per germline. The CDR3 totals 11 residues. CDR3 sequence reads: CASSLDLQLTF. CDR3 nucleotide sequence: TGTGCCAGCAGCTTAGATCTACAGCTCACCTTT.

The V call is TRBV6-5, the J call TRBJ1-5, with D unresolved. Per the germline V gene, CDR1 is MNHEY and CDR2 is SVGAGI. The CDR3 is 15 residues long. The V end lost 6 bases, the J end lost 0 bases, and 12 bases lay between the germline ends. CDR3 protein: CASSRDGSSNQPQHF. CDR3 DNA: TGTGCCAGCAGCCGTGACGGGTCTAGCAATCAGCCCCAGCATTTT.

CDR3 in amino acids: CASSRTGVGNTIYF. CDR3 nucleotide sequence: TGTGCCAGCAGCCGGACAGGGGTAGGAAACACCATATATTTT. V usage is TRBV13 and J usage is TRBJ1-3; 9 bases agree with TRBD1. Germline lookup yields CDR1 PRHDT and CDR2 FYEKMQ (reference sequence). The CDR3 is made up of 14 amino acids. The trim removed 5 bases at V and 4 bases at J, leaving 3 bases unmatched. Variable domain in full (rest from reference TRBV13 and TRBJ1-3): AAGVIQSPRHLIKEKRETATLKCYPIPRHDTVYWYQQGPGQDPQFLISFYEKMQSDKGSIPDRFSAQQFSDYHSELNMSSLELGDSALYFCASSRTGVGNTIYFGEGSWLTVV.

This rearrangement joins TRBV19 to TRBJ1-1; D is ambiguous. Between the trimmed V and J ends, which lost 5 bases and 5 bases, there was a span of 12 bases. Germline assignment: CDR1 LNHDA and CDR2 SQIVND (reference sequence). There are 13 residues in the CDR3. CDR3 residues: CASSSGELTEAFF. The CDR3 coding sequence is TGTGCCAGTAGTTCCGGGGAGCTGACTGAAGCTTTCTTT.

The CDR3 nucleotides read TGTGCCAGCAGTGCAAGATACATGGCGGTGTACGAAGGCTATGGCTACACCTTC. Amino acid sequence: CASSARYMAVYEGYGYTF. The chain employs TRBV6-1 and TRBJ1-2; D not certain. This CDR3 has 18 amino acids. Trimming left V 4 bases short and J 4 bases short, with 25 bases between. CDR1 is MNHNS and CDR2 is SASEGT in the germline V gene.

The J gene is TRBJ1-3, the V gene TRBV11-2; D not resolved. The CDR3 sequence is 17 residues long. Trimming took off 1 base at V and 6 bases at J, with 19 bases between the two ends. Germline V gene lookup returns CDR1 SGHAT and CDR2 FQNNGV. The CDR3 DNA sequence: TGTGCCAGCAGCTTAGTTTACGGCAGGAGGCATGAAAACACCATATATTTT. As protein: CASSLVYGRRHENTIYF.

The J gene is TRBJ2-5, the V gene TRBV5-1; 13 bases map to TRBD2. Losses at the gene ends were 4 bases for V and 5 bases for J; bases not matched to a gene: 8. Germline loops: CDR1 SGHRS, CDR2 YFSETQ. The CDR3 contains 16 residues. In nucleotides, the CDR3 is TGCGCCAGCAGCCTCGGACTAGCGGGAGCGGCGGAGACCCAGTACTTC. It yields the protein CASSLGLAGAAETQYF.

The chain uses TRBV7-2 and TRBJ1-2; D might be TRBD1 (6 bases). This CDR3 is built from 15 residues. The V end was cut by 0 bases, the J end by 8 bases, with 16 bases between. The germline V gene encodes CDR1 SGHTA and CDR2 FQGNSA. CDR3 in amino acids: CASSLALRGARGYTF. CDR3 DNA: TGTGCCAGCAGCTTAGCTTTGCGGGGGGCGCGCGGCTACACCTTC.

The CDR3 sequence is CASSGPGVNEKLFF. The CDR3 coding sequence is TGTGCCAGCAGTGGTCCCGGAGTTAATGAAAAACTGTTTTTT. This chain links TRBV27 with TRBJ1-4; D is unresolved. Germline V gives CDR1 MNHEY, CDR2 SMNVEV (reference sequence). The CDR3 sequence is 14 residues long. Trimming removed 5 bases from V and 4 bases from J, with 11 bases in between.